A selection of T cell receptor beta chains follows, all from one sample in a study of early T cells in non-severe SARS-CoV-2 infection. TCRdb recomputed calls from the 5' RACE reads with MiXCR, one row per CDR3 protein. The data hold around 80,000 distinct CDR3 sequences, with about 12% observed a single time. Sequencing was done on a sample of whole blood. These receptors all come from an adult who was a healthcare worker with PCR-confirmed SARS-CoV-2 infection or an uninfected control (not recorded which). Each CDR3 is given with its conserved first and last residue. D genes are given only for firm matches. Only part of the rows carry a size: once, few, many, or a class if the clone is expanded.

CDR3 DNA	CDR3 protein	V gene	clone size	J gene	D gene
TGCAGTGCTAGTCCGCCAGGAGGAATGGGCTACACCTTC	CSASPPGGMGYTF	TRBV20-1	few	TRBJ1-2	NA
TGTGCCAGCAGAGGGGGGGGATCTGGGAGCAATCAGCCCCAGCATTTT	CASRGGGSGSNQPQHF	TRBV2	many	TRBJ1-5	NA
TGCGCCAGCAGCTTGGCGGGGCAGGGCACTGAAGCTTTCTTT	CASSLAGQGTEAFF	TRBV5-1	few	TRBJ1-1	NA
TGCAGCGTTGACGATACAGGGGGCGAAGAGACCCAGTACTTC	CSVDDTGGEETQYF	TRBV29-1	few	TRBJ2-5	TRBD1
TGTGCCAGCTCACCAATTCCTGTAGTTGGGGCAGTCACGCAGTATTTT	CASSPIPVVGAVTQYF	TRBV18	NA	TRBJ2-3	NA
TGTGCCAGCCGCGGTCCAGGGGGGACTGGAAACGGCAATGAGCAGTTCTTC	CASRGPGGTGNGNEQFF	TRBV12-3/TRBV12-4	NA	TRBJ2-1	NA
TGTGCCAGCGGGTCCCCGCGACAGGGGCGATATGGCTACACCTTC	CASGSPRQGRYGYTF	TRBV6-5	NA	TRBJ1-2	TRBD1
TGCGCCAGCAGCTTGGCAGGAAACAACCCCCACGAGCAGTACTTC	CASSLAGNNPHEQYF	TRBV5-1	NA	TRBJ2-7	NA
TGTGCCAGCAGTGACGGGAGGGCCGGCACAGATACGCAGTATTTT	CASSDGRAGTDTQYF	TRBV2	few	TRBJ2-3	TRBD2
TGCGCCAGCAGCTCTAGGGCCACCTCCTACGAGCAGTACTTC	CASSSRATSYEQYF	TRBV5-1	NA	TRBJ2-7	NA
TGCAGCGTTGATGTTCAGGGGATCAACATTCAGTACTTC	CSVDVQGINIQYF	TRBV29-1	NA	TRBJ2-4	NA
TGTGCCTGGGGAGAACGAAGCGAAGCTTTCTTT	CAWGERSEAFF	TRBV30	few	TRBJ1-1	NA
TGTGCCAGCAGTCTACAGACAGGGGTGGGCACTGAAGCTTTCTTT	CASSLQTGVGTEAFF	TRBV12-3/TRBV12-4	NA	TRBJ1-1	TRBD1
TGTGCCAGCAGTCCCCGGGCTAGCGGGAGGACCGGGGAGCTGTTTTTT	CASSPRASGRTGELFF	TRBV28	few	TRBJ2-2	TRBD2
TGCGCCAGCAGCTTGGCGACAGCCGTGGGCTACACCTTC	CASSLATAVGYTF	TRBV5-1	NA	TRBJ1-2	NA
TGCAGCGTGGAGACAGGGGCGAACACAGATACGCAGTATTTT	CSVETGANTDTQYF	TRBV29-1	NA	TRBJ2-3	TRBD1
TGTGCCAGCAGTTACGGCGATGAGCAGTTCTTC	CASSYGDEQFF	TRBV6-6	NA	TRBJ2-1	NA
TGTGCCAGCTCACTAACCGGGACTAGCGGTCGATCGGGCACGTTCTTC	CASSLTGTSGRSGTFF	TRBV18	NA	TRBJ2-1	TRBD2
TGTGCCAGCAGCCAGGACAGGGGGCCTGCTTTCTTT	CASSQDRGPAFF	TRBV7-2	NA	TRBJ1-1	TRBD1
TGTGCCAGCAGCTTAGCTCAAGCTAACACTGAAGCTTTCTTT	CASSLAQANTEAFF	TRBV7-9	few	TRBJ1-1	NA
TGTGCCATCTTACCCTTGGGACAGGGGGTCACTGAAGCTTTCTTT	CAILPLGQGVTEAFF	TRBV28	NA	TRBJ1-1	TRBD1
TGTGCCAGCAGCCAACTTGGGGAGACCCAGTACTTC	CASSQLGETQYF	TRBV3-1	few	TRBJ2-5	NA
TGTGCCACAGGCGGGCCGGGCGGGAACACTGAAGCTTTCTTT	CATGGPGGNTEAFF	TRBV28	NA	TRBJ1-1	NA
TGTGCCTGGAGTCTCAGCGGGATGGCTCAATTCTTC	CAWSLSGMAQFF	TRBV30	many	TRBJ2-1	TRBD2
TGTGCCAGCAGGGACGGGACAGGGGTCACCTCCTATAATTCACCCCTCCACTTT	CASRDGTGVTSYNSPLHF	TRBV6-5	many	TRBJ1-6	TRBD1
TGTGCCAGCACCGTTTTAGCGGGAAGGGGCACAGATACGCAGTATTTT	CASTVLAGRGTDTQYF	TRBV28	NA	TRBJ2-3	TRBD2
TGCAGCGTTGAACTTAAGGCCGTGGGGTACAATGAGCAGTTCTTC	CSVELKAVGYNEQFF	TRBV29-1	NA	TRBJ2-1	NA
TGCAGTGCTAGTGGGAATAGCAATCAGCCCCAGCATTTT	CSASGNSNQPQHF	TRBV20-1	few	TRBJ1-5	NA
TGCAGCGTTGGTTGGCCGACAGGAGAGCGAGAGACCCAGTACTTC	CSVGWPTGERETQYF	TRBV29-1	many	TRBJ2-5	NA
TGTGCCAGCAGCTTGGCCTTCCTAGCCCTCTCCTACGAGCAGTACTTC	CASSLAFLALSYEQYF	TRBV5-5	many	TRBJ2-7	NA
TGTGCCAGCAGCCCAAGAGGAGGGAGCAATCAGCCCCAGCATTTT	CASSPRGGSNQPQHF	TRBV7-9	many	TRBJ1-5	NA
TGTGCCAGCAGCCCAAGACAGGGTTCAAATTCACCCCTCCACTTT	CASSPRQGSNSPLHF	TRBV27	many	TRBJ1-6	TRBD1
TGCGCCAGCAAGGAGGACATCACAGATACGCAGTATTTT	CASKEDITDTQYF	TRBV5-1	NA	TRBJ2-3	NA
TGCAGTGCTAGAGCCAGGACAGGGGACCTGCCAGATACGCAGTATTTT	CSARARTGDLPDTQYF	TRBV20-1	NA	TRBJ2-3	TRBD1
TGTGCCAGCAGTTTTGCAGGGGCTTACACAGATACGCAGTATTTT	CASSFAGAYTDTQYF	TRBV27	few	TRBJ2-3	NA
TGCAGTGCTAGCGGGAGTTTTAGTGAGCAGTTCTTC	CSASGSFSEQFF	TRBV20-1	many	TRBJ2-1	NA
TGCAGTGGCTCCCGGGAGGGGGGCGAGAACACTGAAGCTTTCTTT	CSGSREGGENTEAFF	TRBV20-1	few	TRBJ1-1	NA
TGCAGCGTTGTTGGCCTCCAAGAGACCCAGTACTTC	CSVVGLQETQYF	TRBV29-1	few	TRBJ2-5	NA
TGTGCCAGCAGTTTATCTCAAACGCCCAGGGGAGACATTCAGTACTTC	CASSLSQTPRGDIQYF	TRBV27	many	TRBJ2-4	NA
TGTGCCAGCAGCTTCCTCCCAGGCAGGGACACTTATGGCTACACCTTC	CASSFLPGRDTYGYTF	TRBV9	few	TRBJ1-2	NA
TGTGCCAGCAGTAATCGACAGGGGCTGTACAATGAGCAGTTCTTC	CASSNRQGLYNEQFF	TRBV6-5	few	TRBJ2-1	TRBD1
TGTGCCAGCAGCTTTGAGGGGGCATCCTACAATGAGCAGTTCTTC	CASSFEGASYNEQFF	TRBV5-6	NA	TRBJ2-1	TRBD1
TGTGCCAGCAGCTTAGCGGGTTCGGGGGACGAGCAGTACTTC	CASSLAGSGDEQYF	TRBV7-6	many	TRBJ2-7	NA
TGTGCCAGCAACCGGGACAGCTCCTACGAGCAGTACTTC	CASNRDSSYEQYF	TRBV7-9	NA	TRBJ2-7	TRBD1
TGTGCCAGCAGTTACTCGAAGGGGGTTGAGCAGTATTTT	CASSYSKGVEQYF	TRBV6-5	few	TRBJ2-3	NA
TGCAGTGCTAAGGAGGAGGGCTATGGCTACACCTTC	CSAKEEGYGYTF	TRBV20-1	many	TRBJ1-2	NA
TGTGCCAGCAGTTCCACTTCTGGGACTGGGGCCAACGTCCTGACTTTC	CASSSTSGTGANVLTF	TRBV12-3/TRBV12-4	NA	TRBJ2-6	NA
TGTGCCAGCAGTTTGTCCCTAACGAGCGGCTACACCTTC	CASSLSLTSGYTF	TRBV6-6	NA	TRBJ1-2	NA
TGCAGCGCTACGTATAGGGATTACGAGCAGTACTTC	CSATYRDYEQYF	TRBV29-1	NA	TRBJ2-7	NA
TGTGCCAGCAGCTTGGACCCGGGAGAGACCCAGTACTTC	CASSLDPGETQYF	TRBV7-2	NA	TRBJ2-5	NA
TGCAGCGTTGCACGGGGACAGGGGACGACTGAAGCTTTCTTT	CSVARGQGTTEAFF	TRBV29-1	many	TRBJ1-1	TRBD1
TGCAGCGTTGATTGGATAGATACGCAGTATTTT	CSVDWIDTQYF	TRBV29-1	many	TRBJ2-3	NA
TGCAGTGCGACTCCGGACAGGGCCCTCAATCAGCCCCAGCATTTT	CSATPDRALNQPQHF	TRBV20-1	few	TRBJ1-5	TRBD1